This T cell receptor (beta chain) comes out of a study of T cell responses to AZD1222 COVID-19 vaccine (dated by TCRdb to the early 2020s). Study-level background: AZD1222 recipients whose second dose came at about 4 weeks and those whose second dose came at about 12 weeks were combined into one group, since spike-specific TCR depth and breadth did not differ between the two schedules. TCR sequencing was performed for more than 230 trial participants, of whom about 200 were given two doses of AZD1222 and around 25 were given two doses of MenACWY control vaccine. Trial participants were enrolled by age into subgroups of 18-55, 56-69 and 70-plus years, and around 140, 26 and 57 TCR-sequenced participants, respectively, were included in these subgroups.

V is clipped by 0 bases and J by 2 bases, and the sequence between their germline boundaries is 13 bases long. Reading from cysteine to phenylalanine, the CDR3 counts 16 amino acids. The DNA shown is the 48-base CDR3, in frame from base 1. CDR1 SGHRS and CDR2 YFSETQ are derived from the germline V gene. The CDR3 regions of human TCRbeta chains were analyzed by immunosequencing. Per the authors' processing: Repertoire TCRs were checked for matches against a reference library of SARS-CoV-2-specific TCRs that had been generated using the MIRA antigen-specificity platform. Breadth was defined as the fraction of unique TCRs that were SARS-CoV-2-associated, and depth was defined as the fraction of total T cells that were SARS-CoV-2-associated. Using the MIRA data, each spike-specific TCR was mapped to the spike region that the TCR reacts to and placed in a CD4 or CD8 class. Log10-transformed breadth and depth values were compared by one-way ANOVA with Sidak's multiple comparisons tests. TCRdb retrieved this table from immuneACCESS and kept in-frame rearrangements only. Not all clones are present; in checked studies, unresolved V genes account for under half, and no reason is known for the remainder. The V and J calls and clone size were taken over from that table, and D and trimming were inferred from the DNA. The table for this sample lists over 120,000 clones; roughly nine tenths of them were counted only once. About 1.5% of the sample rests with the top ten.

To note about this clone: No antigen is known for it. Base-call qualities are not available, and no considerably larger clone is one nucleotide away.

According to the study, the label for this sample's time point signals: baseline before first vaccination. Vaccinee samples were obtained from the UK trials COV001 and COV002, which included a single-blind randomized controlled phase 2/3 trial of AZD1222 (ChAdOx1 nCoV-19) in healthy adults. For TCRbeta chain sequencing, PBMC samples were collected from trial participants at day 0 and at day 28 after the second dose. Broad study findings and their caveats: Epitopes outside the regions mutated in the B.1.351 and B.1.1.7 variants were reportedly recognized by nearly half of the unique spike-specific TCRs. After two AZD1222 doses, spike-specific TCR breadth and depth were significantly higher than at day 0 and than in MenACWY recipients. The 56-69-year group was small, and its depth increase did not reach significance, likely because of low power. Because no samples from the day 14 peak response were available, repertoires could be characterized only after the peak T cell response. CD4 TCRs associated with the vaccine covered the entire spike protein, and the dominant responses were in regions 160-218 and 743-854. Only six AZD1222 recipients were SARS-CoV-2 seropositive at baseline, limiting conclusions about previously exposed vaccinees. Most participants were white British and females outnumbered males, and the authors suggested that clonal diversity may have been underestimated.

The sequencing here drew on peripheral blood, taken on day 0 of AZD1222 vaccination. The chain links TRBV5-1 with TRBJ2-3, with the identity of the D gene unclear. The sequence was collected from an adult in good health. The DNA reads TGCGCCAGCAGCTTGGCCGGTGGTCGTTACACAGATACGCAGTATTTT. The encoded protein is CASSLAGGRYTDTQYF.